This TCR beta chain was captured by sequencing in a study of T cell responses to AZD1222 COVID-19 vaccine (dated by TCRdb to the early 2020s). Background for the entire study: A total of 230 to 250 trial participants underwent TCR sequencing, of whom approximately 210 received two doses of AZD1222 and about 25 received two doses of the MenACWY control vaccine. Trial participants were enrolled by age into 18-55, 56-69 and 70-plus year subgroups, with around 140, 26 and 57 TCR-sequenced participants respectively. Study-wide conclusions, independent of this receptor: Most participants were white British and females outnumbered males, and the authors suggested that clonal diversity may have been underestimated. Nearly half of unique spike-specific TCRs reportedly recognized epitopes outside regions mutated in the B.1.351 and B.1.1.7 variants. Vaccine-associated CD4 TCRs spanned the whole spike protein, with dominant responses in regions 160-218 and 743-854. After two AZD1222 doses, both the breadth and the depth of spike-specific TCRs were significantly higher than at day 0 and than in MenACWY recipients. Conclusions about previously exposed vaccinees are limited, since just a handful of AZD1222 recipients were seropositive for SARS-CoV-2 at baseline. The 56-69-year group was small, and its depth increase did not reach significance, likely because of low power. Because no samples from the day 14 peak response were available, repertoires could be characterized only after the peak T cell response.

The trim is 7 bases for V and 9 bases for J, with a gap of 16 bases between the germline ends. The CDR3 numbers 13 residues from cysteine through phenylalanine. Only the CDR3 DNA stays, 39 bases, in frame from base 1. CDR1 and CDR2 are read off the germline V gene as MDHEN and SYDVKM. The CDR3 regions of human TCRbeta chains were analyzed by immunosequencing. Turning to the authors' computational methods: Repertoire TCRs were matched against a reference library of SARS-CoV-2-specific TCRs generated with the MIRA antigen-specificity platform. Breadth meant the fraction of unique TCRs that were SARS-CoV-2-associated, whereas depth meant the fraction of total T cells that were SARS-CoV-2-associated. Using the MIRA data, each spike-specific TCR was assigned both to the spike region to which the TCR was reactive and to a CD4 or CD8 class. Log10-transformed breadth and depth values were compared by one-way ANOVA with Sidak's multiple comparisons tests. TCRdb mirrors the immuneACCESS table, restricted to in-frame sequences. Some clones are absent from its copies; in checked studies, under half trace to an unresolved V gene, and the reason for the others is unknown. D and trimming come from the DNA, and the V and J calls and clone size come from that table. A total of 80,000 to 85,000 clones appear in this sample, approximately 90% of them only once. The ten largest make up about 8% of the sample.

Taken with the paper, the label for time point translates to: about 28 days (+/-7) after the second vaccine dose. AZD1222 recipients with second doses at about 4 weeks or about 12 weeks were pooled, because spike-specific TCR depth and breadth did not differ between schedules. Samples from vaccinated people were obtained from the UK trials COV001 and COV002, which included a single-blind randomized controlled phase 2/3 trial of AZD1222 (ChAdOx1 nCoV-19) in healthy adults. Trial participant PBMC samples were collected at day 0 and day 28 after the second dose for TCRbeta chain sequencing. For this clone: Its antigen is unknown. Base qualities are not recorded, but no much larger clone differs from it by a single base.

The receptor chain draws on TRBV28 and TRBJ1-5; TRBD1 is possibly the D segment (5 matching bases). The sequence was collected from an adult who received the AZD1222 COVID-19 vaccine. The sequenced sample was peripheral blood, obtained 28 days after the second AZD1222 dose. The CDR3 loop reads CASTGRVPRPQHF. The nucleotide sequence is given as TGTGCCAGCACAGGGAGGGTTCCACGGCCCCAGCATTTT. With the rest looked up from the reference TRBV28 and TRBJ1-5 genes rather than sequenced, the full variable domain is DVKVTQSSRYLVKRTGEKVFLECVQDMDHENMFWYRQDPGLGLRLIYFSYDVKMKEKGDIPEGYSVSREKKERFSLILESASTNQTSMYLCASTGRVPRPQHFGDGTRLSIL.